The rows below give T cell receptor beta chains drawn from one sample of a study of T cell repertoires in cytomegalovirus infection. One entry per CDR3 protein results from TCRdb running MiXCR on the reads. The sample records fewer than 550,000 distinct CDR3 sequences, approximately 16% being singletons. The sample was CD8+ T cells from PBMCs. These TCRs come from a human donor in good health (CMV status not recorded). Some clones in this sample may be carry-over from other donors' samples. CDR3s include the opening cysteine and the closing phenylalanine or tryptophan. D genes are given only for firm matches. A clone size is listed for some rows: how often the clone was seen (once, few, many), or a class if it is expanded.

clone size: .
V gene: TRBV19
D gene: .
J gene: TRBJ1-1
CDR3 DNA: TGTGCCAGTACCCAGGGCCCGCATGAAGCTTTCTTT
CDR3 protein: CASTQGPHEAFF

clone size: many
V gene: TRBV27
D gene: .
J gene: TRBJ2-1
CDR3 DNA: TGTGCCAGCAGTTTATTGATTATGGGTGAGCAGTTCTTC
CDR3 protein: CASSLLIMGEQFF

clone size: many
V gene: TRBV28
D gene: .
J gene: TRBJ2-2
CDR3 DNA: TGTGCCAGCAGTTCCCCATCGGAGGATGGCACCGGGGAGCTGTTTTTT
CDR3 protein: CASSSPSEDGTGELFF

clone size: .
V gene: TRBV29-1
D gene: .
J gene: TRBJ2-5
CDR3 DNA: TGCAGCCACCTCTCTGGGGCAGAGACCCAGTACTTC
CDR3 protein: CSHLSGAETQYF

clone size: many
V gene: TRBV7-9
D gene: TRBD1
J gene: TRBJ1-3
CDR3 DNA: TGTGCCAGCAGCTTAGTCGGCAGGGGGAGTGGAAACACCATATATTTT
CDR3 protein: CASSLVGRGSGNTIYF

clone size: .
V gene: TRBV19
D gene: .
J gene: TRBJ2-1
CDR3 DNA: TGTGCCAGTACCTTCCAGATCGGGGGCCGGAATGAGCAGTTCTTC
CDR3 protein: CASTFQIGGRNEQFF

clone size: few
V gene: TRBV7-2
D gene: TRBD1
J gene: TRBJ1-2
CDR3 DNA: TGTGCCAGCAGCTTAGGGTACTTCACTCCGACAGGGTTTGGTAGTGGCTACACCTTC
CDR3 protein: CASSLGYFTPTGFGSGYTF

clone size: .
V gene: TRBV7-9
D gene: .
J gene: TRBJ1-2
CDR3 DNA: TGTGCCAGCAGCTTAGATCTGGGCAGGGTTTATGGCTACACCTTC
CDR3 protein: CASSLDLGRVYGYTF

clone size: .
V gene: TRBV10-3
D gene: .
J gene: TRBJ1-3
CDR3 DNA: TGTGCCATCAGTGAGGTTGGTCAATCCGGAAACACCATATATTTT
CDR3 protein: CAISEVGQSGNTIYF

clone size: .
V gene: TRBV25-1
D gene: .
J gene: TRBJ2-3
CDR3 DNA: TGTGCCAGCAGTGAACCTTGGGTGGGCACAGATACGCAGTATTTT
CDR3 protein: CASSEPWVGTDTQYF

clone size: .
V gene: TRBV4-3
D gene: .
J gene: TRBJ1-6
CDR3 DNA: TGCGCCAGCAGTCAAGCCCCCTTGGACAGTTTTAATTCACCCCTCCACTTT
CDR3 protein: CASSQAPLDSFNSPLHF

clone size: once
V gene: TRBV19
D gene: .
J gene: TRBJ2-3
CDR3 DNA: TGTGCCAGCTCAGAGGGAGCAAAATCGACAGATACGCAGTATTTT
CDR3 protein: CASSEGAKSTDTQYF

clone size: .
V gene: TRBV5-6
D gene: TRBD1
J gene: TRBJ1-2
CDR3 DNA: TGTGCCAGCAGCCACGGGACAGGGGGCGGGACCGGCTACACCTTC
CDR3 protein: CASSHGTGGGTGYTF

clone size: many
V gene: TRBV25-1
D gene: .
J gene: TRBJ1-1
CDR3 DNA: TGTGCCAGCAGTGTCCAGGGTGATTTGTCCACTGAAGCTTTCTTT
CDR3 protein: CASSVQGDLSTEAFF

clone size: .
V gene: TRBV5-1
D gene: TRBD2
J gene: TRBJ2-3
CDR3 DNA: TGCGCCAGCAGCTTGGAAGTGCGGGGGGGCACAGATACGCAGTATTTT
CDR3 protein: CASSLEVRGGTDTQYF

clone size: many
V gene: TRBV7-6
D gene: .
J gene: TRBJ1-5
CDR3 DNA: TGTGCCAGCAGCTTTAATCAGCCCCAGCATTTT
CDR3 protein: CASSFNQPQHF

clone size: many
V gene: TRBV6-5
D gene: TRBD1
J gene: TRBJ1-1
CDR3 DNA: TGTGCCAGCAGGGGACAGGGAGAAGGGAACACTGAAGCTTTCTTT
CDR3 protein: CASRGQGEGNTEAFF

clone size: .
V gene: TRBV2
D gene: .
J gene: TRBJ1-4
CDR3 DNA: TGTGCCAGCACCCAGGGGATAACTAATGAAAAACTGTTTTTT
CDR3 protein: CASTQGITNEKLFF

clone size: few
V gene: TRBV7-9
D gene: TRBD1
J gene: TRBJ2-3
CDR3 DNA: TGTGCCAGCAGCACGGGACAGGGCCTCACAGATACGCAGTATTTT
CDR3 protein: CASSTGQGLTDTQYF

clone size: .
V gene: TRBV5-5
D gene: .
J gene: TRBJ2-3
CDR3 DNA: TGTGCCAGCAGCTTTGATTTCACAGATACGCAGTATTTT
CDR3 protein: CASSFDFTDTQYF

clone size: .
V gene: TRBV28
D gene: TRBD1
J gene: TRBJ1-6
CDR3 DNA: TGTGCCAGCAGTCCTGGGACAGTTTCACCCCTCCACTTT
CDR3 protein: CASSPGTVSPLHF

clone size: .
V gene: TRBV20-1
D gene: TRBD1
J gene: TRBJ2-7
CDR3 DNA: TGCAGCATTCCCACAGGGGCCTCCTACGAGCAGTACTTC
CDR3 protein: CSIPTGASYEQYF

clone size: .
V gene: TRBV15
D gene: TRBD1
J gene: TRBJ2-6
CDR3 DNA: TGTGCCACCAGCAGATCTTCGGGGCAGGGGGCTAGTGGGGCCAACGACCTGACTTTC
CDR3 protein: CATSRSSGQGASGANDLTF

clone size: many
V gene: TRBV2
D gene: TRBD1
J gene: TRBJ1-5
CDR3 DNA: TGTGCCAGCAGTGAATTGTTCTTGGGACAGGGGATTAGCAATCAGCCCCAGCATTTT
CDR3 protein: CASSELFLGQGISNQPQHF

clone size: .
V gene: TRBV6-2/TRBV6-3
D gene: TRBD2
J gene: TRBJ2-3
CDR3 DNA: TGTGCCAGCACCCTTAGCGGGGGGGCGGGCACAGATACGCAGTATTTT
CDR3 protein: CASTLSGGAGTDTQYF

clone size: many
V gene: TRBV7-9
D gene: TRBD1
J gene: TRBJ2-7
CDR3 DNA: TGTGCCAGCACCGCGATACAGGGGAACGAGCAGTACTTC
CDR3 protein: CASTAIQGNEQYF

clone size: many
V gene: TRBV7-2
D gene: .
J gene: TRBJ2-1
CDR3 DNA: TGTGCCAGCAGCTTAGGAAGGGTCAATTACAATGAGCAGTTCTTC
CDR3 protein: CASSLGRVNYNEQFF

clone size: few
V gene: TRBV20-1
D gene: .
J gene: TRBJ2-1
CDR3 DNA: TGCAGTGCGACCTCGGTGAGCGGGCCTTACAATGAGCAGTTCTTC
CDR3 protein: CSATSVSGPYNEQFF

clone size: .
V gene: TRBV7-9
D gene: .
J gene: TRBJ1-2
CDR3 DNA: TGTGCCAGCAGCTTATTAGATGCAGGACCTAACTATGGCTACACCTTC
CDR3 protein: CASSLLDAGPNYGYTF

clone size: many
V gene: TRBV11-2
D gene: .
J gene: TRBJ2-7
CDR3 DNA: TGTGCCAGCAGCCCGGGCAGACACGAGCAGTACTTC
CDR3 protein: CASSPGRHEQYF

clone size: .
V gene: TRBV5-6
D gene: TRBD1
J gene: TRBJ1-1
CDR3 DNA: TGTGCCAGCAGCTTGACGGGGGGCAGGGGGCAAGGGACTGAAGCTTTCTTT
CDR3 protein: CASSLTGGRGQGTEAFF

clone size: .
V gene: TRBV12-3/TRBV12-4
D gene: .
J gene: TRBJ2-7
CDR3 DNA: TGTGCCAGCACCTTCGGGACTCCCTACGAGCAGTACTTC
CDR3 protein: CASTFGTPYEQYF

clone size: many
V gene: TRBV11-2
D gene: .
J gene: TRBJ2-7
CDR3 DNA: TGTGCCAGCAGCCCGGAACCGGGTCGCGCAACCTACGAGCAGTACTTC
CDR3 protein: CASSPEPGRATYEQYF

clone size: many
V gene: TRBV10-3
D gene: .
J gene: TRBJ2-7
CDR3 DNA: TGTGCCATCGGGACACCGAGCTCCTACGAGCAGTACTTC
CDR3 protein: CAIGTPSSYEQYF

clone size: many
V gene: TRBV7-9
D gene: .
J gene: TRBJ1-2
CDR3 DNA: TGTGCCAGCATACCCGGGGGCAGAGGGAACTATGGCTACACCTTC
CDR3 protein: CASIPGGRGNYGYTF

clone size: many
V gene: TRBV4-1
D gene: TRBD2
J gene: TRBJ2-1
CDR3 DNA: TGCGCCAGCAGCCAAGATGGCCTAGCGGGGGGGAATGAGCAGTTCTTC
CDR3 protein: CASSQDGLAGGNEQFF

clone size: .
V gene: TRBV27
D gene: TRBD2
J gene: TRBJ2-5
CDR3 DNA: TGTGCCGGCGGGAGTAGCCAAGAGACCCAGTACTTC
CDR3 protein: CAGGSSQETQYF

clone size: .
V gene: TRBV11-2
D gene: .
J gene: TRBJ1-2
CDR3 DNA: TGTGCCAGCAGCCTAACCGAGGGAATCCATGGCTACACCTTC
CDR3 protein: CASSLTEGIHGYTF

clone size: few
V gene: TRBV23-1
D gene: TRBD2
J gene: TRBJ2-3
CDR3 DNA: TGCGCCAGCCGATCGGGACTAGCGCATACGCAGTATTTT
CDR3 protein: CASRSGLAHTQYF

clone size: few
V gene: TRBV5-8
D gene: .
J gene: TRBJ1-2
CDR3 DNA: TGTGCCAGCAGCTTGTTACTTAACTATGGCTACACCTTC
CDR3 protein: CASSLLLNYGYTF

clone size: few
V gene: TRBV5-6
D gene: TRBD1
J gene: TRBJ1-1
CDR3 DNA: TGTGCCAGCAGTTGGACAGGTTTGAACACTGAAGCTTTCTTT
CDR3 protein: CASSWTGLNTEAFF

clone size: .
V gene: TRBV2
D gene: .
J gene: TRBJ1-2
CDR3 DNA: TGTGCCAGCAGTGAGGCCAGGGACTATGGCTACACCTTC
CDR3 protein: CASSEARDYGYTF

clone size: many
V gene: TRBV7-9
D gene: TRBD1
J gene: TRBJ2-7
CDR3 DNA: TGTGCCCTCGAGACAGGGAGCTACGAGCAGTACTTC
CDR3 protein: CALETGSYEQYF

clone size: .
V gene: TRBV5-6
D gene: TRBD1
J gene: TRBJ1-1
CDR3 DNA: TGTGCCAGCAGCTTGGAGGGGGACAGGCGTGATGAAGCTTTCTTT
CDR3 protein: CASSLEGDRRDEAFF

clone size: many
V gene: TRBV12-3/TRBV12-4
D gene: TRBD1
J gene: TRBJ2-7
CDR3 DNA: TGTGCCAGCAGTGTTAGGGACAGGGCGTCTCAGGAGCAGTACTTC
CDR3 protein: CASSVRDRASQEQYF

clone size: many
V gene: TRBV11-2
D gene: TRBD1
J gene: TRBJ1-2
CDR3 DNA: TGTGCCAGCAGCGGACAGGCCCCCTATGGCTACACCTTC
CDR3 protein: CASSGQAPYGYTF

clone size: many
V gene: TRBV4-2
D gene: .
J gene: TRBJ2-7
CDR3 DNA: TGTGCCAGCAGCCAAGAACTTGGGACGTCAGGGGCTTCCACCTACGAGCAGTACTTC
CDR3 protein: CASSQELGTSGASTYEQYF

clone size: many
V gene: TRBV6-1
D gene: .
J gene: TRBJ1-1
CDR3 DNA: TGTGCCAGCAGCTCCGGACGGCTTGAAGCTTTCTTT
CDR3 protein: CASSSGRLEAFF

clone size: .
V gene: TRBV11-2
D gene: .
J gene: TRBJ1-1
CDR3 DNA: TGTGCCAGCAGCTTAGTACAGGGAAGGTCTGAAGCTTTCTTT
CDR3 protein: CASSLVQGRSEAFF

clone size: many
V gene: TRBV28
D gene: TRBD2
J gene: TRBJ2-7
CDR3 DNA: TGTGCCAGCAGTTCCTATCCGAAGACCGACCGGGGGGAAGGCGAGCAGTACTTC
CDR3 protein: CASSSYPKTDRGEGEQYF

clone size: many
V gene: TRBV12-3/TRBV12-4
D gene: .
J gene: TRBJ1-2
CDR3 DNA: TGTGCCAGCACCCCTGGAGCTAACTATGGCTACACCTTC
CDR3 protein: CASTPGANYGYTF

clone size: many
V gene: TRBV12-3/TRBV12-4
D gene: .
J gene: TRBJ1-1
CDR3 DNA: TGTGCCAGCACCCTTCAGCATGGAGACACTGAAGCTTTCTTT
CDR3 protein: CASTLQHGDTEAFF